A selection of T cell receptor beta chains follows, all from one sample in a study of blood T cell repertoires in COVID-19. TCRdb's table, derived via immunoSEQ multiplex PCR, lists solely in-frame clones and lacks some. The sample consists of approximately 200,000 clones, approximately 84% of them appearing once. The sequencing input was PBMCs or T cells enriched from blood (not recorded which). These TCRs come from a woman in her twenties or thirties who had recovered from COVID-19. CDR3s include the opening cysteine and the closing phenylalanine or tryptophan. A D gene is named only where the DNA matches it firmly. Size tells how often a clone was seen (once, few, many) or the class of an expanded clone, and some rows leave it out.

-	TRBV7-7	TRBJ1-1	-	TGTGCTAGCAGCTTATTGTCCGGGGGAGAAGCTTTCTTT	CASSLLSGGEAFF
-	TRBV29-1	TRBJ1-5	-	TGCAGCGTTGAGGGAGCGGATCAGCCCCAGCATTTT	CSVEGADQPQHF
-	TRBV30	TRBJ2-1	TRBD2	TGTGCCTGGAGTGGGGACCAGGGAGGGGAGGTCAATGAGCAGTTCTTC	CAWSGDQGGEVNEQFF
few	TRBV19	TRBJ1-1	-	TGTGCCAGTAGTATAAGGGCCGAGGGTACTGAAGCTTTCTTT	CASSIRAEGTEAFF
few	TRBV6-1	TRBJ2-5	-	-	CASSEPGGLVWAYGNF
-	TRBV7-9	TRBJ2-1	-	TGTGCCAGCAGCTTGAGCTCGGGACTTATCAATGAGCAGTTCTTC	CASSLSSGLINEQFF
-	TRBV18	TRBJ1-2	-	TGTGCCAGCTCACGCTACTCGGACAGCACTAACTATGGCTACACCTTC	CASSRYSDSTNYGYTF
-	TRBV11-1	TRBJ2-7	-	TGTGCCAGCAGCACAACCTACGAGCAGTACTTC	CASSTTYEQYF
-	TRBV7-2	TRBJ2-3	-	TGTGCCAGCAACCTACTGGGGGGGGGCAATGGAGATACGCAGTATTTT	CASNLLGGGNGDTQYF
-	TRBV28	TRBJ2-5	-	TGTGCCATCCAGGCTCTGGAGACCCAGTACTTC	CAIQALETQYF
-	TRBV5-1	TRBJ1-2	-	TGCGCCAGCAGCTTGGAGGGAGGCATCTATGGCTACACCTTC	CASSLEGGIYGYTF
-	TRBV21-1	TRBJ2-4	-	TGTGCCAGCAGCGTAAGGGGCCGGGGGGACATTCAGTACTTC	CASSVRGRGDIQYF
-	TRBV28	TRBJ2-4	-	TGTGCCAGCAGTTTATCGGCAGGCCGAACTCGGAGGGGCAAAAACATTCAGTACTTC	CASSLSAGRTRRGKNIQYF
-	TRBV19	TRBJ2-5	TRBD1	TGTGCCAGTAGTCCCCGGGACAGACAAGAGACCCAGTACTTC	CASSPRDRQETQYF
-	TRBV28	TRBJ1-2	TRBD1	TGTGCCAGCTTCGACAGGGTCTCGTTTGGCTACACCTTC	CASFDRVSFGYTF
-	TRBV3-1/TRBV3-2	TRBJ1-4	-	TGTGCCAGCAGCCAATCAGGGTCTAATGAAAAACTGTTTTTT	CASSQSGSNEKLFF
once	TRBV6-5	TRBJ2-3	TRBD2	TGTGCCACCTCGTTGGCGGGAGGCGGCACAGATACGCAGTATTTT	CATSLAGGGTDTQYF
-	TRBV10-1	TRBJ2-1	-	TGCGCCAGCAGTCCCGAGCGGGATGAGCAGTTCTTC	CASSPERDEQFF
-	TRBV15	TRBJ1-1	TRBD1	TGTGCCACCAGCGTGGACAGGGGCCGCACTGAAGCTTTCTTT	CATSVDRGRTEAFF
-	TRBV10-3	TRBJ1-5	TRBD1	TGTGCCATCAGTGAGTCCAGGACAGGAGGCGGCAATCAGCCCCAGCATTTT	CAISESRTGGGNQPQHF
-	TRBV7-3	TRBJ2-3	TRBD2	TGTGCCAGCAGCCCACGACTAGCTACCCCAGATACGCAGTATTTT	CASSPRLATPDTQYF